This T cell receptor (beta chain) originates from a study of CD8+ T cells in alopecia areata. Sequencing templates came from extracted RNA that was reverse transcribed into cDNA. Generated by immunoSEQ multiplex PCR, the TCRdb table keeps only in-frame clones and is missing some. The sample has 200,000 to 250,000 clones, approximately 67% seen once; the top ten hold roughly 1.2%. Documented treatment: oral pan-JAK inhibitor, 5-10 mg twice daily. Trimming removed 6 bases at V and 3 bases at J, with 3 bases between. Germline values: CDR1 LNHNV, CDR2 YYDKDF (reference sequence). This CDR3 is 11 amino acids long.

The V call is TRBV15, the J call TRBJ2-1; no clear D. Sequenced material: CD4+ T cells sorted from blood, taken between weeks 43 and 45, from a patient treated with tofacitinib. This clonotype originated in a human donor with alopecia areata. The CDR3 DNA is TGTGCCACCAGAAACTACAATGAGCAGTTCTTC. Translating it yields CATRNYNEQFF.